The T cell receptor (beta chain) under discussion was sequenced for a study of molecular identifiers for immune sequencing clone quantification. Library preparation followed earlier protocols using designated TCR primers. TCRdb passed the PCR reads through MiXCR, listing each CDR3 protein once. The sample includes a few hundred thousand distinct CDR3 sequences, around 23% of them seen just once. CDR1 and CDR2 from the germline V gene are MNHEY and SMNVEV (reference sequence). The CDR3 consists of 12 residues. Trimming removed 5 bases from V and 13 bases from J; junction bases left unmatched: 7. Sequencing used naive CD8+ T cells from blood, with Jurkat cell RNA spiked in. Subset meaning: FACS-sorted CD8+CD4-CCR7+CD45RA+ naive T cells. This chain uses TRBV27 with TRBJ1-4; 7 positions agree with TRBD1. This TCR was recovered from a human donor in good health. Some libraries in this study had Jurkat cell RNA spiked in. The CDR3 bases are TGTGCCAGCAGTACCCCACAGGGGCCACTGTTTTTT. It specifies CASSTPQGPLFF. The full variable domain, completed using reference TRBV27 and TRBJ1-4, is EAQVTQNPRYLITVTGKKLTVTCSQNMNHEYMSWYRQDPGLGLRQIYYSMNVEVTDKGDVPEGYKVSRKEKRNFPLILESPSPNQTSLYFCASSTPQGPLFFGSGTQLSVL.